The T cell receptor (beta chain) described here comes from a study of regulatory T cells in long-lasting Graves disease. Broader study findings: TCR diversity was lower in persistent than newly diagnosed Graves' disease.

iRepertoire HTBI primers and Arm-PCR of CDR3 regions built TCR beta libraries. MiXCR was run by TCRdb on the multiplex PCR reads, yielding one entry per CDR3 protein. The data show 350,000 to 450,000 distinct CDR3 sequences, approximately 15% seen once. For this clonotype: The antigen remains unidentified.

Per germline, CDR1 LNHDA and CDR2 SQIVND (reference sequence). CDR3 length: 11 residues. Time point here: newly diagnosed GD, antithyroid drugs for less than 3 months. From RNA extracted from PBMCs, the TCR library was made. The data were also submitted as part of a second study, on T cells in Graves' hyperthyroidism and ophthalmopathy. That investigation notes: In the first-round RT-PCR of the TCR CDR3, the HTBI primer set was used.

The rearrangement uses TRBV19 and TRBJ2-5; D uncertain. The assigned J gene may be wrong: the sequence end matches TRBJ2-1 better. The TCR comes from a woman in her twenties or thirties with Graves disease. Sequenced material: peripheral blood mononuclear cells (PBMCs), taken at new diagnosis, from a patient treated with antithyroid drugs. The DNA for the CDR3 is TGTGCCAGTAGTAGGGCGACACTTCAGTTCTTC. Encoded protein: CASSRATLQFF.